These 18 T cell receptor beta chains were all obtained from the same sample, sequenced in a study of T cell responses to AZD1222 COVID-19 vaccine. Generated by immunoSEQ multiplex PCR, the TCRdb table keeps only in-frame clones and is missing some. The table shows some 140,000 clones, with more than 85% occurring only once. Sample: peripheral blood, taken on day 0 of AZD1222 vaccination. The receptors shown here come from an adult in good health.

The genes are TRBV19 and TRBJ1-3; D is uncertain. The CDR3 covers 15 residues. The V end was cut by 1 base, the J end by 3 bases, with 10 bases between. Germline V gene data show CDR1 as LNHDA and CDR2 as SQIVND (reference sequence). As DNA, the CDR3 is TGTGCCAGTAGTATAGTCGGGTTAAGTGGAAACACCATATATTTT. Protein: CASSIVGLSGNTIYF.

This clone appeared a few times. The CDR3 reads CASSQEFGTGNEKLFF. CDR3 bases: TGTGCCAGCAGCCAAGAGTTCGGGACGGGGAATGAAAAACTGTTTTTT. The chain joins TRBV3-1 (or the pseudogene TRBV3-2) to TRBJ1-4, with D perhaps matching TRBD1 (5 bases). Trimming shortened V by 0 bases and J by 5 bases, and 13 bases separated the two germline ends. The CDR3 extends over 16 amino acids. The germline V gene has CDR1 LGHDT and CDR2 YNNKEL (reference sequence).

The rearrangement links TRBV19 to TRBJ1-1; maybe TRBD1 (6 bases). The CDR3 sequence is 12 residues long. V was clipped by 4 bases and J by 6 bases, with 9 bases between them. Germline V gene data show CDR1 as LNHDA and CDR2 as SQIVND (reference sequence). The CDR3 DNA follows: TGTGCCAGTAGTACTTGGACAGCTGAAGCTTTCTTT. This encodes CASSTWTAEAFF.

This CDR3 reads CASSHGTENQPQHF. CDR3 coding DNA: TGTGCCAGCAGCCATGGGACAGAGAATCAGCCCCAGCATTTT. The genes are TRBV4-2 and TRBJ1-5; the match to TRBD1 covers 7 bases. Germline CDR1 LGHNA, CDR2 YNFKEQ. The V gene end was trimmed by 3 bases and the J gene end by 4 bases; junction bases not matched to a gene: 3. The CDR3 length is 14 residues.

This clone showed up just once. The rearrangement joins TRBV3-1 (or the pseudogene TRBV3-2) to TRBJ2-7, with a tentative D call TRBD1 (6 bases). V lost 5 bases to trimming and J lost 2 bases, with 16 bases between them. Germline V gene sequence: CDR1 LGHDT, CDR2 YNNKEL (reference sequence). The CDR3 sequence is 15 residues long. The CDR3 sequence is CASSVVQGFPYEQYF. CDR3 coding DNA: TGTGCCAGCAGCGTCGTACAGGGATTCCCCTACGAGCAGTACTTC.

The chain employs TRBV6-5 and TRBJ2-1, with D tentatively TRBD1 (6 bases). Germline lookup yields CDR1 MNHEY and CDR2 SVGAGI. V was pared by 3 bases and J by 6 bases, with 12 bases between. This CDR3 has 14 residues. CDR3 protein: CASSYQGTRNEQFF. CDR3 sequence (DNA): TGTGCCAGCAGTTATCAGGGGACGCGCAATGAGCAGTTCTTC.

The rearrangement uses TRBV19 and TRBJ1-1; 8 positions match TRBD1. CDR3 length: 15 residues. Losses at the gene ends were 2 bases for V and 6 bases for J; bases not matched to a gene: 8. The V gene's germline CDR1 is LNHDA and CDR2 SQIVND (reference sequence). CDR3 nucleotide sequence: TGTGCCAGTAGTATAAAAGACAGGGGAACGGCTGAAGCTTTCTTT. Protein product: CASSIKDRGTAEAFF.

Concerning this clone: Different DNA sequences within this sample yield the same CDR3. This chain links TRBV27 with TRBJ1-1; a weak D match, TRBD1 (5 bases). The germline V gene has CDR1 MNHEY and CDR2 SMNVEV (reference sequence). This CDR3 comprises 13 residues. Trimming cost V 3 bases and J 5 bases, with 10 bases left between them. CDR3 region: CASSLGRDTEAFF. CDR3 in DNA: TGTGCCAGCAGTTTGGGCAGGGATACTGAAGCTTTCTTT.

The chain combines TRBV7-9 with TRBJ1-4; 9 nucleotides match TRBD1. V lost 1 base, J lost 7 bases, and 13 bases stayed unmatched. Germline CDR1 SEHNR, CDR2 FQNEAQ (reference sequence). There are 18 residues in the CDR3. CDR3 bases: TGTGCCAGCAGCTTAGAGTCGTGGTACAGGGGGCGAAGTGAAAAACTGTTTTTT. Protein: CASSLESWYRGRSEKLFF.

This chain connects TRBV19 to TRBJ2-5; the match to TRBD1 covers 10 bases. Germline-derived CDR1 and CDR2 are LNHDA and SQIVND (reference sequence). CDR3 length: 16 residues. The trim removed 5 bases at V and 5 bases at J, leaving 11 bases unmatched. The CDR3 spells CASSLSGTGVWETQYF. CDR3 nucleotides: TGTGCCAGTAGTCTTTCCGGGACAGGGGTTTGGGAGACCCAGTACTTC.

This rearrangement joins TRBV27 to TRBJ1-5, with TRBD1 as a possible D gene (6 bases). CDR3 length equals 14 residues. The germline gives CDR1 MNHEY, CDR2 SMNVEV (reference sequence). V lost 6 bases and J lost 7, with 16 bases in between. The CDR3 DNA reads TGTGCCAGCAGCCCGATACAGGGAAGACAGCCCCAGCATTTT. Translated: CASSPIQGRQPQHF.

This chain connects TRBV28 to TRBJ2-1, with D maybe TRBD2 (7 bases). The CDR3 runs 16 residues. Trimming removed 2 bases at V and 9 bases at J, with 20 bases between. Germline V gene sequence: CDR1 MDHEN, CDR2 SYDVKM. The CDR3 is CASSLGGRREIIEQFF. The CDR3 DNA follows: TGTGCCAGCAGTTTAGGGGGCCGGCGGGAGATTATTGAGCAGTTCTTC.

V is TRBV2 and J is TRBJ1-2; D not resolved. This CDR3 contains 10 residues. Germline CDR1 reads SNHLY; CDR2 reads FYNNEI. The V end was cut by 3 bases, the J end by 7 bases, with 3 bases between. CDR3 DNA sequence: TGTGCCAGCAGTGATGGTGGCTACACCTTC. Protein product: CASSDGGYTF.

The genes are TRBV5-1 and TRBJ2-3, with D possibly called TRBD1 or TRBD2 (5 bases each). The CDR3 runs to 13 residues. V shed 7 bases and J shed 1 base, with 10 bases lying between them. CDR1 SGHRS and CDR2 YFSETQ come from the germline V gene. The CDR3 DNA follows: TGCGCCAGCGGTCAGGGAGGCACAGATACGCAGTATTTT. Amino acid sequence: CASGQGGTDTQYF.

V usage is TRBV19 and J usage is TRBJ1-1; D remains unclear. The CDR3 extends over 13 amino acids. The germline gives CDR1 LNHDA, CDR2 SQIVND (reference sequence). Trimming removed 3 bases at V and 0 bases at J, with 5 bases between. The CDR3 spells CASSMAVNTEAFF. DNA of the CDR3: TGTGCCAGTAGTATGGCGGTGAACACTGAAGCTTTCTTT.

In this sample, this clone turned up a few times. CDR3 sequence reads: CAWRRFGPNEQFF. DNA of the CDR3: TGTGCCTGGAGACGATTCGGCCCCAATGAGCAGTTCTTC. The V gene is TRBV30, the J gene TRBJ2-1; D not resolved. V lost 3 bases, J lost 6 bases, and 12 bases lay in between. The CDR3 consists of 13 residues. Looked up from germline, CDR1 is GTSNPN and CDR2 is SVGIG (reference sequence).

The V and J genes are TRBV5-5 and TRBJ2-2; D is undetermined. This CDR3 region has 16 residues. Trimming stripped 1 base from V and 4 bases from J, with 14 bases between. Germline-derived CDR1 and CDR2 are SGHKS and YYEKEE (reference sequence). CDR3 in amino acids: CASSLSPKSGTGELFF. As DNA, the CDR3 is TGTGCCAGCAGCTTGTCCCCAAAATCGGGCACCGGGGAGCTGTTTTTT.

The sample holds one count of this clone. The chain employs TRBV27 and TRBJ1-5; D is uncertain. The CDR3 sequence is 14 residues long. CDR1 is MNHEY and CDR2 is SMNVEV in the germline V gene (reference sequence). Trimming cost V 2 bases and J 4 bases, with 9 bases left between them. The DNA for the CDR3 is TGTGCCAGCAGTTTAACTGTCGGGAATCAGCCCCAGCATTTT. Amino acid sequence: CASSLTVGNQPQHF.